This entry describes one T cell receptor beta chain. What it binds is not known. This entry comes from a study of T cell repertoires in cytomegalovirus infection. Study-wide background: Matching HLA type and CMV infection were both indicated by public TCR beta signatures. Study results and limitations: HLA-C-restricted CMV clonotypes gave the most frequent clonotype in two of eight donors. Carriers of CMV plus the relevant HLA were identified by cumulative public TCR beta family frequency.

MiXCR was run by TCRdb on the reads, yielding one entry per CDR3 protein. The table records roughly 130,000 distinct CDR3 sequences, more than 20% of them present only once. The CDR3 is made up of 15 amino acids. V gave up 3 bases and J gave up 8 bases; unmatched junction bases: 8. Germline V gene lookup returns CDR1 LGHNA and CDR2 YSLEER. This chain uses TRBV4-3 with TRBJ1-5; TRBD1 matches 9 bases. The clonotype originates from a human donor in good health (CMV status not recorded). Some clones in this sample may be carry-over from other donors' samples. Material: PBMCs, sequenced either directly or after in vitro stimulation (not recorded which). CDR3 DNA: TGCGCCAGCAGCCACGTAGGACAGGGGACCGAGCCCCAGCATTTT. Its protein is CASSHVGQGTEPQHF.